This is a list of T cell receptor beta chains from one sample in a study of OX40 agonist ivuxolimab in advanced cancers. Libraries were prepared by immunoSEQ multiplex PCR; TCRdb keeps only in-frame clonotypes and omits some of them. The sample records under 75,000 clones, about 90% being singletons. The sequenced sample was CD4+ or CD8+ T cells sorted from blood, obtained in a trial of the OX40 agonist ivuxolimab. The source is an adult with an advanced solid tumor such as melanoma, head and neck, liver or kidney cancer. CDR3s include the opening cysteine and the closing phenylalanine or tryptophan. The order of the fields is CDR3 protein, CDR3 DNA, V gene, clone size, D gene, J gene. D genes are given only for firm matches. Where a row states a size, it is once, few, many or the class of an expanded clone; other rows omit it.

CASSLGNPGELFF,TGTGCCAGCAGCCTGGGGAACCCCGGGGAGCTGTTTTTT,TRBV5-6,.,.,TRBJ2-2
CATSDLNTGELFF,TGTGCCACCAGTGACCTAAACACCGGGGAGCTGTTTTTT,TRBV15,few,.,TRBJ2-2
CASSARDRWSGELFF,TGTGCCAGCAGCGCCCGGGACAGGTGGTCCGGGGAGCTGTTTTTT,TRBV7-3,.,TRBD1,TRBJ2-2
CASSFRGTSGSPAYEQYF,TGTGCCAGCAGTTTTCGAGGGACTAGCGGGAGTCCCGCGTACGAGCAGTACTTC,TRBV28,once,TRBD2,TRBJ2-7
CASSIQGRDTQYF,TGTGCCAGCAGTATACAGGGGCGGGATACGCAGTATTTT,TRBV6-5,.,TRBD1,TRBJ2-3
CASSQGLGTIEQYF,TGTGCCAGCAGCCAAGGACTAGGTACCATCGAGCAGTACTTC,TRBV13,.,TRBD2,TRBJ2-7
CASSIMTGGNTIYF,TGTGCCAGCAGCATCATGACAGGAGGAAACACCATATATTTT,TRBV6-5,.,.,TRBJ1-3
CASSLGPSTYNEQFF,TGTGCCAGCAGCTTAGGTCCGAGTACGTACAATGAGCAGTTCTTC,TRBV7-9,.,.,TRBJ2-1
CASSLGGDAEQFF,TGTGCCAGCAGTTTAGGAGGGGATGCGGAGCAGTTCTTC,TRBV28,.,.,TRBJ2-1
CASSHDQAASRNIQYF,TGCGCCAGCAGCCACGATCAGGCAGCCAGCCGAAACATTCAGTACTTC,TRBV5-1,few,.,TRBJ2-4
CASSLQGFSQPQHF,TGTGCCAGCAGTCTTCAGGGTTTTTCCCAGCCCCAGCATTTT,TRBV28,once,.,TRBJ1-5
CASSLRAGHRNQPQHF,TGTGCCAGCAGTTTGAGGGCAGGACATCGAAATCAGCCCCAGCATTTT,TRBV27,.,.,TRBJ1-5
CASSSSGTGIMGYTF,TGTGCCAGCAGTAGCTCCGGGACAGGGATTATGGGCTACACCTTC,TRBV27,.,TRBD1,TRBJ1-2
CASSGIGNTIYF,TGTGCCAGCAGCGGTATTGGAAACACCATATATTTT,TRBV28,.,.,TRBJ1-3
CASRDRSSTDTQYF,TGCGCCAGCCGGGACCGATCTAGCACAGATACGCAGTATTTT,TRBV4-3,.,.,TRBJ2-3
CASSLGGTDYGYTF,TGTGCCAGCAGCTTAGGGGGGACCGACTATGGCTACACCTTC,TRBV13,.,.,TRBJ1-2
CASRRYTGELFF,TGTGCCAGCAGGAGATACACCGGGGAGCTGTTTTTT,TRBV28,.,.,TRBJ2-2
CASSEQGANQPQHF,TGTGCCAGCAGTGAACAGGGGGCGAATCAGCCCCAGCATTTT,TRBV2,.,TRBD1,TRBJ1-5
CASSTQGGWGNQPQHF,TGTGCCAGCAGCACACAGGGGGGCTGGGGCAATCAGCCCCAGCATTTT,TRBV28,.,TRBD1,TRBJ1-5
CASSSYDAEITDTQYF,TGTGCCAGCAGTTCCTACGACGCGGAGATCACAGATACGCAGTATTTT,TRBV6-5,.,.,TRBJ2-3
CASSLGGTYTDTQYF,TGTGCCAGCAGCCTAGGGGGGACGTACACAGATACGCAGTATTTT,TRBV7-3,.,.,TRBJ2-3
CATSRSLGFGETQYF,TGTGCCACCAGCAGGTCTTTGGGATTCGGCGAGACCCAGTACTTC,TRBV15,once,.,TRBJ2-5
CASSLSPNQPQHF,TGTGCCAGTAGTCTAAGCCCCAATCAGCCCCAGCATTTT,TRBV19,.,.,TRBJ1-5
CASSLVGRPAVNEQFF,TGTGCCAGCAGCTTAGTGGGGAGACCGGCTGTCAATGAGCAGTTCTTC,TRBV11-2,.,.,TRBJ2-1
CASSPNPGLAGGSTYEQYF,TGTGCCAGCAGCCCCAACCCGGGGCTAGCGGGAGGGTCGACCTACGAGCAGTACTTC,TRBV16,.,TRBD2,TRBJ2-7
CASSFFSRTDTQYF,TGTGCCAGCAGTTTTTTTTCAAGAACAGATACGCAGTATTTT,TRBV2,.,.,TRBJ2-3
CASSGPLDTEAFF,TGTGCCAGCAGCGGGCCCTTGGACACTGAAGCTTTCTTT,TRBV9,few,.,TRBJ1-1
CASNLGSPAGYEQYF,TGTGCCAGCAACCTTGGGAGTCCAGCGGGCTACGAGCAGTACTTC,TRBV27,.,.,TRBJ2-7
CASSLEWGAGTEAFF,TGTGCCAGCAGCTTAGAGTGGGGGGCAGGAACTGAAGCTTTCTTT,TRBV5-5,.,.,TRBJ1-1